These 25 T cell receptor beta chains originate from one sample sequenced in a study of regulatory T cells in long-lasting Graves disease. The sample's time point: persistent/refractory GD, antithyroid drugs over 5 years with positive TRAb. With RNA extracted from PBMCs as input, the TCR library was made. CDR3-region Arm-PCR and iRepertoire HTBI primers produced the TCR beta libraries. TCRdb fed the multiplex PCR reads into MiXCR, producing one record per CDR3 protein. The sample holds some 340,000 distinct CDR3 sequences; approximately 25% are singletons and the top ten take roughly a quarter. Source: peripheral blood mononuclear cells (PBMCs), taken when the disease was refractory, from a patient treated with antithyroid drugs. These TCRs come from a woman aged 40 to 55 with Graves disease.

Only a few counts were recorded for this clonotype. The V and J genes are TRBV20-1 and TRBJ2-2; D is unresolved. The CDR3 sequence is 15 residues long. V dropped 1 base and J dropped 6 bases, with 15 bases sitting between them. The germline V gene encodes CDR1 DFQATT and CDR2 SNEGSKA (reference sequence). CDR3 residues: CSARVASVASGELFF. CDR3 nucleotides: TGCAGTGCTAGAGTTGCGTCAGTGGCGTCCGGGGAGCTGTTTTTT.

This clonotype was seen more than once but under ten times. V usage is TRBV4-1 and J usage is TRBJ2-5; 8 positions match TRBD2. CDR1 and CDR2 (germline): MGHRA, YSYEKL. Trimming at V came to 3 bases and at J to 3 bases, leaving 6 bases not matched to a gene. The CDR3 length is 15 residues. In DNA, the CDR3 is TGCGCCAGCAGCCAGTCCGAGCGGGAGAAAGAGACCCAGTACTTC. As protein: CASSQSEREKETQYF.

J is TRBJ1-4 and V is TRBV5-4, with unresolved D. Germline CDR1 reads SGHNT; CDR2 reads YYREEE (reference sequence). The CDR3 sequence is 14 residues long. V was shortened by 4 bases and J by 3 bases, with 10 bases between the two germline ends. The CDR3 spells CASSLQASNEKLFF. CDR3 DNA sequence: TGTGCCAGCAGCCTCCAGGCTTCTAATGAAAAACTGTTTTTT. The entire variable domain, with the rest obtained from reference TRBV5-4 and TRBJ1-4, is as follows: ETGVTQSPTHLIKTRGQQVTLRCSSQSGHNTVSWYQQALGQGPQFIFQYYREEENGRGNFPPRFSGLQFPNYSSELNVNALELDDSALYLCASSLQASNEKLFFGSGTQLSVL.

This clonotype was detected ten times or more. The V call is TRBV6-1, the J call TRBJ1-1, with a tentative D call TRBD1 (5 bases). The CDR3 spans 15 residues. CDR1 and CDR2 (germline): MNHNS, SASEGT. V shed 7 bases and J shed 1 base, with 16 bases lying between them. Here the CDR3 reads CASTTLLGGNTEAFF. The CDR3, as DNA: TGTGCCAGCACCACTCTTTTGGGGGGGAACACTGAAGCTTTCTTT.

The sample holds a few counts of this clonotype. This sequence joins TRBV20-1 and TRBJ2-5; 7 nucleotides agree with TRBD2. Germline V gene lookup returns CDR1 DFQATT and CDR2 SNEGSKA (reference sequence). The V and J ends lost 6 bases and 7 bases, in that order; junction bases with no gene match: 8. The CDR3 runs 12 residues. CDR3 coding DNA: TGCAGTGCCGTGAGCGGGACCGGGACCCAGTACTTC. The encoded protein is CSAVSGTGTQYF.

This clonotype was picked up many times. This chain links TRBV28 with TRBJ1-5; 8 nucleotides align to TRBD1. The CDR3 consists of 17 residues. Germline lookup yields CDR1 MDHEN and CDR2 SYDVKM. V dropped 8 bases and J dropped 3; count of bases not matched to a gene: 15. The CDR3 region has the DNA TGTGCCAGCGAGAGGACAGGGAAAAGGGGTTACAATCAGCCCCAGCATTTT. This codes for CASERTGKRGYNQPQHF.

This chain joins TRBV7-9 and TRBJ2-7; 8 nucleotides line up with TRBD1. The CDR3 sequence is 12 residues long. CDR1 is SEHNR, CDR2 FQNEAQ, per germline (reference sequence). The ends lost 6 bases at V and 8 bases at J; junction bases unmatched: 6. The CDR3 loop reads CASSGTGGQQYF. In DNA form, the CDR3 reads TGTGCCAGCAGTGGGACAGGAGGGCAGCAGTACTTC. Supplemented by reference TRBV7-9 and TRBJ2-7, the full variable domain reads DTGVSQNPRHKITKRGQNVTFRCDPISEHNRLYWYRQTLGQGPEFLTYFQNEAQLEKSRLLSDRFSAERPKGSFSTLEIQRTEQGDSAMYLCASSGTGGQQYFGPGTRLTVT.

To note about this clonotype: Being one base from a much bigger clone, this may be a read error. The rearrangement joins TRBV28 to TRBJ2-4; 8 bases align to TRBD1. CDR1 and CDR2 from the germline V gene are MDHEN and SYDVKM. V lost 4 bases, J lost 12 bases, and 8 bases stayed unmatched. The CDR3 sequence is 13 residues long. This CDR3 reads CASSSDREVSQYF. The CDR3 DNA is TGTGCCAGCAGTTCGGACAGGGAGGTATCTCAGTACTTC.

This clonotype occurred a few times. CDR3 protein: CASSPTGARTEAFF. The CDR3, as DNA: TGTGCCAGCTCACCCACAGGGGCGCGCACTGAAGCTTTCTTT. The J gene is TRBJ1-1, the V gene TRBV18; 7 bases align to TRBD1. Per the germline V gene, CDR1 is KGHSH and CDR2 is LQKENI. V gave up 3 bases and J gave up 4 bases; unmatched junction bases: 5. This CDR3 has 14 residues.

This rearrangement joins TRBV7-9 to TRBJ1-2, with a possible D match to TRBD1 (6 bases). This CDR3 is 14 amino acids long. Germline V gene sequence: CDR1 SEHNR, CDR2 FQNEAQ (reference sequence). The ends were cut back, 7 bases at V and 5 bases at J, with 17 bases in the middle. The CDR3 DNA reads as TGTGCCAGCAACCCCGCCCCGGGGGCGTATGGCTACACCTTC. As protein: CASNPAPGAYGYTF.

This clonotype was seen a few times. The genes are TRBV28 and TRBJ2-2, with TRBD1 matching 7 bases. Germline V gene sequence: CDR1 MDHEN, CDR2 SYDVKM. V lost 6 bases and J lost 4; bases outside the gene matches: 14. The CDR3 extends over 17 amino acids. In DNA, the CDR3 is TGTGCCAGCAGACAGGGGAAGTTGGGGGTCCGCACCGGGGAGCTGTTTTTT. It specifies CASRQGKLGVRTGELFF.

Remarks on this clonotype: A read error may produce the germline difference seen at one junction end. The chain uses TRBV6-5 and TRBJ1-1; 7 nucleotides match TRBD1. The V gene's germline CDR1 is MNHEY and CDR2 SVGAGI. The CDR3 length is 14 residues. CDR3 loop: CASSYDRENPEAFF. The CDR3 region has the DNA TGTGCCAGCAGTTACGACAGGGAGAACCCTGAAGCTTTCTTT.

This clonotype came up many times. V is TRBV29-1 and J is TRBJ2-7, with 8 bases matching TRBD2. There are 13 residues in the CDR3. V lost 4 bases, J lost 3 bases, and 5 bases stayed unmatched. Germline V gene lookup returns CDR1 SQVTM and CDR2 ANQGSEA. The CDR3 reads CSVVGTSDYEQYF. CDR3 bases: TGCAGCGTTGTGGGGACTAGTGACTACGAGCAGTACTTC.

This clonotype was detected only a few times. The chain employs TRBV6-5 and TRBJ1-5; a possible D gene is TRBD1 (5 bases). Germline CDR1 is MNHEY and CDR2 is SVGAGI. V was clipped by 2 bases and J by 0 bases, with 11 bases between them. CDR3 size: 16 residues. The CDR3 sequence: CASSYPDRISNQPQHF. The CDR3 nucleotides are TGTGCCAGCAGTTACCCCGACAGAATTAGCAATCAGCCCCAGCATTTT.

In this sample, this clonotype turned up many times. CDR3 loop: CASSWDRGHNSPLHF. The CDR3 DNA reads as TGTGCCAGCAGCTGGGACAGGGGCCATAATTCACCCCTCCACTTT. The chain carries TRBV28 and TRBJ1-6; TRBD1 matches at 10 bases. This CDR3 has 15 residues. V shed 6 bases and J 5 bases; nucleotides not matched to a gene: 4. CDR1 is MDHEN, CDR2 SYDVKM, per germline.

The rearrangement links TRBV5-1 to TRBJ2-6; the D gene is possibly TRBD1 (6 bases). This CDR3 is built from 17 residues. Germline CDR1 reads SGHRS; CDR2 reads YFSETQ. V gave up 4 bases and J gave up 0 bases, with 14 bases separating them. In nucleotides, the CDR3 is TGCGCCAGCAGCCCCCAATGGGACAACTCTGGGGCCAACGTCCTGACTTTC. Translated, it gives CASSPQWDNSGANVLTF.

This clonotype has at least ten counts. The chain recombines TRBV28 with TRBJ1-5; 7 bases line up with TRBD1. The CDR3 spans 15 residues. Germline CDR1 reads MDHEN; CDR2 reads SYDVKM. J lost 0 bases, V lost 4 bases, and 3 bases had no gene match. CDR3 loop: CASSSHRGSNQPQHF. The CDR3 DNA reads TGTGCCAGCAGTTCGCACAGGGGTAGCAATCAGCCCCAGCATTTT.

The chain employs TRBV28 and TRBJ2-5; D is possibly TRBD2 (6 bases). From germline, CDR1 is MDHEN and CDR2 SYDVKM. CDR3 size: 15 residues. Trimming pared 2 bases from V and 1 base from J, leaving 11 bases between. The chain's CDR3 is CASSLGSGPQETQYF. The CDR3 nucleotides read TGTGCCAGCAGTTTAGGGAGCGGGCCCCAAGAGACCCAGTACTTC.

Many counts were recorded for this clonotype. The chain carries TRBV12-3 or TRBV12-4 and TRBJ2-2, with 10 bases lining up with TRBD1. Trimming removed 7 bases from V and 7 bases from J; junction bases left unmatched: 9. The CDR3 length is 15 residues. For the CDR3, the DNA is TGTGCCAGCACCCTAGACAGGGGGCAGGTCGGGGAGCTGTTTTTT. It yields the protein CASTLDRGQVGELFF.

This clonotype came up many times. This chain connects TRBV20-1 to TRBJ2-7; D gene ambiguous. There are 12 residues in the CDR3. Trimming pared 6 bases from V and 0 bases from J, leaving 9 bases between. The germline CDR1 and CDR2 sequences are DFQATT and SNEGSKA (reference sequence). The CDR3 bases are TGCAGTGCCAGTGGAGTCTCCTACGAGCAGTACTTC. This codes for CSASGVSYEQYF.

In this sample, this clonotype turned up many times. This rearrangement joins TRBV28 to TRBJ2-4, with D tentatively TRBD2 (5 bases). This CDR3 comprises 18 residues. V was clipped by 5 bases and J by 0 bases, with 20 bases between them. The germline CDR1 and CDR2 sequences are MDHEN and SYDVKM. CDR3 in amino acids: CASSDPQAGGLAKNIQYF. In nucleotides, the CDR3 is TGTGCCAGCAGTGACCCCCAGGCGGGCGGATTAGCCAAAAACATTCAGTACTTC.

This clonotype was observed a handful of times. One base away lies a much larger clone, so this may be a sequencing read error. The rearrangement uses TRBV2 and TRBJ2-5; D might be TRBD1 (6 bases). The length of the CDR3 is 12 residues. Germline V gives CDR1 SNHLY, CDR2 FYNNEI. CDR3: CASSVSLTGTGF. In DNA, the CDR3 is TGTGCCAGCAGTGTATCCTTGACAGGAACGGGCTTC.

This clonotype was seen many times. CDR3 in DNA: TGTGCCAGCAACAGGGAGAACACTGAAGCTTTCTTT. Encoded protein: CASNRENTEAFF. The rearrangement uses TRBV6-1 and TRBJ1-1, with D possibly being TRBD1 (6 bases). The CDR3 loop spans 12 amino acids. The germline V gene has CDR1 MNHNS and CDR2 SASEGT. V was cut by 7 bases and J by 1 base, with 7 bases left in between.

Turning to this clonotype: A read error may explain this, as a much larger clone is one base away. The CDR3, as DNA: TGTGCCAGCAGCGAACAGGGAACTTGGAACGCTGAAGCTTTCTTT. Its protein product is CASSEQGTWNAEAFF. This chain joins TRBV2 and TRBJ1-1, with D perhaps matching TRBD1 (6 bases). Germline CDR1 reads SNHLY; CDR2 reads FYNNEI. The CDR3 extends over 15 amino acids.

This clonotype has ten or more counts. The gene calls are TRBV10-2 and TRBJ2-7, with 9 nucleotides matching TRBD2. Per germline, CDR1 WSHSY and CDR2 SAAADI. V lost 6 bases, J lost 4 bases, and 10 bases stayed unmatched. This CDR3 region has 15 residues. The CDR3 region has the DNA TGCGCCAGCAGCGGTCGGCGGGAGGGCCGATACGAGCAGTACTTC. Its protein is CASSGRREGRYEQYF.